The entry below describes one T cell receptor (beta chain). This clone has a handful of counts. The target of this receptor is not known. No qualities accompany the bases; no much larger clone lies one base away. The library was obtained by PCR. The run used an Illumina HiSeq 4000. The TCR beta-chain CDR3 region of each patient was profiled by high-throughput sequencing. As for the authors' bioinformatics: CDR3 differences across clinicopathological groups were used to build a classifier for discriminating distant-metastatic papillary thyroid cancer patients. The Shannon index was used to assess repertoire diversity, and the Morisita-Horn index was used to assess tumor-blood repertoire similarity. TCRdb trimmed public reads at Q25 via fastp, called clones via MiXCR and kept in-frame beta chains. These V and J calls rely on TCRdb rather than the paper's analysis. Across this sample there are about 27,000 clones, with around a quarter seen only once. Of the sample, less than 7.5% falls within the top ten clones.

Germline trimming amounts to 8 bases on V and 6 bases on J, with 5 as the count of junction bases outside the gene matches. Measured from the cysteine to the phenylalanine, the CDR3 is 13 residues long. Solely the CDR3 DNA is kept, with 39 bases framed from the first base. The germline V gene yields MDHEN for CDR1 and SYDVKM for CDR2. The data stem from a study of metastatic and nonmetastatic thyroid tumors (TCRdb year 2020). Background on the whole study: Repertoires from peripheral blood and from tumor or nodule tissue samples of malignant and benign thyroid patients were compared. The paper's findings and limits, for the study overall: TCR beta diversity was reported as significantly higher in malignant tumors than in benign nodules, in both blood and tumor samples.

No treatment had been received by any patient before thyroid surgery. The study retrospectively analysed patient clinical samples collected from the early 2010s to the late 2010s using T-cell receptor beta sequencing. This chain is built from TRBV28 and TRBJ1-4, and 8 bases in between align with TRBD1. This clonotype was obtained from a female donor with papillary thyroid cancer or a benign thyroid nodule (not recorded which). Some clones in this sample may be carry-over from other donors' samples. Sequenced: blood. The sequence in DNA is TGTGCCAGCCAAACAGGGGGTGATGAAAAACTGTTTTTT. Its product reads: CASQTGGDEKLFF.